This TCR beta chain is from a study of T cell responses to AZD1222 COVID-19 vaccine. The data were produced by immunoSEQ multiplex PCR, yet TCRdb's version contains in-frame clones alone and is incomplete. The sample holds 66,000 or so clones, 70% to 80% seen once. There are a few counts of this clone. Its antigen remains unknown. The CDR3 loop spans 14 amino acids. Deletions cut 6 bases from V and 1 base from J, with 10 bases between. The germline CDR1 and CDR2 sequences are MNHEY and SVGAGI. Overall study findings and caveats: All repertoire sampling was performed exclusively after the peak T cell response. The donors showed a predominance of white British ancestry and of females, with possible underestimation of clonal diversity. Spike-specific TCR breadth and depth both grew after two AZD1222 doses.

This clonotype originated in an adult in good health. The source material was peripheral blood, sampled on day 0 of MenACWY control vaccination. The V gene is TRBV6-5, the J gene TRBJ1-5, with D tentatively TRBD1 (6 bases). Here the CDR3 reads CASSAGQSNQPQHF. The CDR3 region has the DNA TGTGCCAGCAGCGCCGGACAGAGCAATCAGCCCCAGCATTTT.